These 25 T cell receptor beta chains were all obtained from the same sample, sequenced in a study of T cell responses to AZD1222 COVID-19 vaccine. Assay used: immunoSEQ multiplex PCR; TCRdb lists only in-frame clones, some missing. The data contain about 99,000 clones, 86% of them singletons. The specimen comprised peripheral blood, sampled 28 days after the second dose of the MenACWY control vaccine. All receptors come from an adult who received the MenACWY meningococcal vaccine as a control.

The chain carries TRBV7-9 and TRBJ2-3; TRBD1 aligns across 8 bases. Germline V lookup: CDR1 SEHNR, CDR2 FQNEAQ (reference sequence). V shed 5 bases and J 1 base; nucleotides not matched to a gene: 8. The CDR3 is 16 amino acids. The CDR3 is CASSPPGGRGTDTQYF. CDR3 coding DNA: TGTGCCAGCAGCCCCCCAGGGGGCCGGGGCACAGATACGCAGTATTTT.

CDR3 DNA sequence: TGTGCCATCAGCAATTTAGGGGATGAAGCTTTCTTT. This translates into CAISNLGDEAFF. The chain combines TRBV10-3 with TRBJ1-1, with D perhaps TRBD1 (5 bases). The V end lost 6 bases, the J end lost 7 bases, and 12 bases lay between the germline ends. The CDR3 spans 12 residues. In germline, CDR1 is ENHRY, CDR2 SYGVKD.

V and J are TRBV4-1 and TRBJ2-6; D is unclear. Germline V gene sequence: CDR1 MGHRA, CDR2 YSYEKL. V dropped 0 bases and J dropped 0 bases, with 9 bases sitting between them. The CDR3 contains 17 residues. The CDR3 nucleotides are TGCGCCAGCAGCCAAGAAGCACCCAGCTCTGGGGCCAACGTCCTGACTTTC. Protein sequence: CASSQEAPSSGANVLTF.

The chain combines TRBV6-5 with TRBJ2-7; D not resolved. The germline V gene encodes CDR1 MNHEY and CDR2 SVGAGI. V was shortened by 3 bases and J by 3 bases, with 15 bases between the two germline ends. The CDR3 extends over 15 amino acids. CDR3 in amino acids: CASSYSRDNGYEQYF. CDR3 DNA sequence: TGTGCCAGCAGTTATTCCCGTGACAATGGCTACGAGCAGTACTTC.

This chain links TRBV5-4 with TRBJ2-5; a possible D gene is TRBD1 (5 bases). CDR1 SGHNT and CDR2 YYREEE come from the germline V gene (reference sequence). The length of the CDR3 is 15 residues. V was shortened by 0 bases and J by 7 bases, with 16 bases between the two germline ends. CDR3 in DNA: TGTGCCAGCAGCTTGGAACAGGCGCAAAGAGGGACCCAGTACTTC. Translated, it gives CASSLEQAQRGTQYF.

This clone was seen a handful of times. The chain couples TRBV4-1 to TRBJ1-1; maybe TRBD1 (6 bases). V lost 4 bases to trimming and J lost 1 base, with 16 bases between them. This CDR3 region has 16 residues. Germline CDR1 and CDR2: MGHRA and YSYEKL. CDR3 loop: CASSREGGMRNTEAFF. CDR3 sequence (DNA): TGCGCCAGCAGCCGTGAGGGGGGGATGAGGAACACTGAAGCTTTCTTT.

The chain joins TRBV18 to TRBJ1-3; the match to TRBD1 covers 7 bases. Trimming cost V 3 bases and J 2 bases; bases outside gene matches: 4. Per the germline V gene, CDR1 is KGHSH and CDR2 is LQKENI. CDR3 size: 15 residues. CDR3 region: CASSPWDRTGNTIYF. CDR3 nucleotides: TGTGCCAGCTCACCCTGGGACAGAACTGGAAACACCATATATTTT.

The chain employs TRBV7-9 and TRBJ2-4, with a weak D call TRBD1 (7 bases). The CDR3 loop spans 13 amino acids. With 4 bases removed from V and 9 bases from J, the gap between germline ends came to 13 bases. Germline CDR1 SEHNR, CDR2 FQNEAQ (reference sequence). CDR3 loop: CASSWGQGGIQYF. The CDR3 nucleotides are TGTGCCAGCAGCTGGGGTCAGGGGGGCATTCAGTACTTC.

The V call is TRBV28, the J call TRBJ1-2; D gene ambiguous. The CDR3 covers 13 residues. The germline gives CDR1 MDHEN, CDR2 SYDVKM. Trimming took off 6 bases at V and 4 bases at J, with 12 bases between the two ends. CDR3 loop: CASSSSSVYGYTF. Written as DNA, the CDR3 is TGTGCCAGCAGCTCCTCCAGCGTCTATGGCTACACCTTC.

The CDR3 DNA sequence: TGTGCCACCAGCCTTGAGGGAGCGGATACGCAGTATTTT. The encoded protein is CATSLEGADTQYF. This chain joins TRBV15 and TRBJ2-3; D might be TRBD2 (5 bases). Germline values: CDR1 LNHNV, CDR2 YYDKDF (reference sequence). The CDR3 runs to 13 residues. Trimming cost V 5 bases and J 6 bases, with 12 bases left between them.

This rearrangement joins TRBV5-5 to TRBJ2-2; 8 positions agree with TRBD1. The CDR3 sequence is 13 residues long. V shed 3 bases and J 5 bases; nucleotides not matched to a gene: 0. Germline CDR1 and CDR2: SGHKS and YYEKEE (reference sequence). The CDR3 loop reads CASSWTGTGELFF. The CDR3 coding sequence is TGTGCCAGCAGCTGGACAGGGACCGGGGAGCTGTTTTTT.

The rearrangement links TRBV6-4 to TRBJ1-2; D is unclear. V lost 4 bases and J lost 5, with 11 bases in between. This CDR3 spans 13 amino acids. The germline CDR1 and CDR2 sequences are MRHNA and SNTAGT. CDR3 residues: CASSGRLGYGYTF. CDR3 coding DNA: TGTGCCAGCAGTGGACGACTGGGATATGGCTACACCTTC.

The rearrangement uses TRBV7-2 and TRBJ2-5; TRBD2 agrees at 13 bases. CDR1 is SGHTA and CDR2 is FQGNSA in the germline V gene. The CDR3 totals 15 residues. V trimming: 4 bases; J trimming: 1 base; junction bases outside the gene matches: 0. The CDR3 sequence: CASSWTSGGQETQYF. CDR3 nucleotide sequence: TGTGCCAGCAGCTGGACTAGCGGGGGCCAAGAGACCCAGTACTTC.

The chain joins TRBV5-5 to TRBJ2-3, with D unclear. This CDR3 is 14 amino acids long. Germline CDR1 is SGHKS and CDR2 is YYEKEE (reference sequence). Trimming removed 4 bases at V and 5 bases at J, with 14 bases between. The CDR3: CASSPQVGLDTQYF. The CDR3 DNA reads TGTGCCAGCAGCCCTCAAGTGGGATTAGATACGCAGTATTTT.

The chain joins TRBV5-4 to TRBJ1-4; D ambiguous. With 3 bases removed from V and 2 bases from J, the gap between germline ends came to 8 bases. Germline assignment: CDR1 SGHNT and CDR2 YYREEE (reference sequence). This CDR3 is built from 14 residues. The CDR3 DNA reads TGTGCCAGCAGCTCCGGAGGGACTAATGAAAAACTGTTTTTT. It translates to CASSSGGTNEKLFF.

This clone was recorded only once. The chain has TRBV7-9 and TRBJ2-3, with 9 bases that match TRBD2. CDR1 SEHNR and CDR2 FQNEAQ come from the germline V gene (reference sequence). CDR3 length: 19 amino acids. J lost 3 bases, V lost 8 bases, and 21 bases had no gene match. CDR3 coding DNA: TGTGCCAGCGGTTGGGGTGTAGCGGGGGCCCCGAGAGGGACAGATACGCAGTATTTT. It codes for CASGWGVAGAPRGTDTQYF.

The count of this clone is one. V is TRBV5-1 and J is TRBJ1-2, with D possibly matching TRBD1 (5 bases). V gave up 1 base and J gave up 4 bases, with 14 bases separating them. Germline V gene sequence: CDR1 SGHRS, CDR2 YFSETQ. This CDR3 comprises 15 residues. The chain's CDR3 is CASSLIRDSGYGYTF. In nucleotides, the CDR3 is TGCGCCAGCAGCTTGATCCGGGACTCGGGCTATGGCTACACCTTC.

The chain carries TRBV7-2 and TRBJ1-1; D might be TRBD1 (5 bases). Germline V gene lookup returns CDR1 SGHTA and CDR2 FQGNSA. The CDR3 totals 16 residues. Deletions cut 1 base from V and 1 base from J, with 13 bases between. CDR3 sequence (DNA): TGTGCCAGCAGCTTAGGTTACCCCGACAGGAACACTGAAGCTTTCTTT. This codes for CASSLGYPDRNTEAFF.

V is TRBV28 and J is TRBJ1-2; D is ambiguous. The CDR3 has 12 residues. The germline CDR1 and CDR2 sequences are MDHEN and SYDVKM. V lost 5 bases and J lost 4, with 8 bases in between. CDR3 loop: CASSIPSYGYTF. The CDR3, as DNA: TGTGCCAGCAGTATCCCTAGCTATGGCTACACCTTC.

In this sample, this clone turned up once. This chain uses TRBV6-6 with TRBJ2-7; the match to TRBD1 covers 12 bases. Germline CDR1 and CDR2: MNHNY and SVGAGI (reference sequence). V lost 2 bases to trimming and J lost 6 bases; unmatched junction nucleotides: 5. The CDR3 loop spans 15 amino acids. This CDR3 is CASSYVGTGGAEQYF. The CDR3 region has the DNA TGTGCCAGCAGTTACGTAGGGACAGGGGGCGCCGAGCAGTACTTC.

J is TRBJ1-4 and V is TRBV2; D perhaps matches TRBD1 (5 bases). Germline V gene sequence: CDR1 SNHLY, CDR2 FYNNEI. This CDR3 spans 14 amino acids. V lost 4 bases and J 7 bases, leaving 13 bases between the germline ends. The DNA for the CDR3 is TGTGCCAGCAGTGTAAGCAGGGTGGGTGAAAAACTGTTTTTT. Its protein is CASSVSRVGEKLFF.

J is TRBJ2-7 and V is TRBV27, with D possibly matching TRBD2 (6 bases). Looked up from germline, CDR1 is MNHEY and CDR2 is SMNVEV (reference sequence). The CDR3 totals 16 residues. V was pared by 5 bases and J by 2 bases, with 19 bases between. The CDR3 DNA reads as TGTGCCAGCAGTCTGACCCGGGGGAAGAGCACCTACGAGCAGTACTTC. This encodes CASSLTRGKSTYEQYF.

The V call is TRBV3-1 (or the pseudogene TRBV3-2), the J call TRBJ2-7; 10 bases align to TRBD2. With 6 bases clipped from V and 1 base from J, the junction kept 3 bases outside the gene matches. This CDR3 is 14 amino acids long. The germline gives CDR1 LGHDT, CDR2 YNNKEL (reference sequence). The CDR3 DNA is TGTGCCAGCAGTCGGACTAGCGGATCCTACGAGCAGTACTTC. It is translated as CASSRTSGSYEQYF.

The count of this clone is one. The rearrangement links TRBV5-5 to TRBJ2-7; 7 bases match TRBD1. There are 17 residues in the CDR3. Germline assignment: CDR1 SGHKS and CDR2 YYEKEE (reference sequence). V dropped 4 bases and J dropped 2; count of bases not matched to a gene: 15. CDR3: CASSPWNPGQPPYEQYF. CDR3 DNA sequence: TGTGCCAGCAGCCCTTGGAACCCGGGACAGCCTCCCTACGAGCAGTACTTC.

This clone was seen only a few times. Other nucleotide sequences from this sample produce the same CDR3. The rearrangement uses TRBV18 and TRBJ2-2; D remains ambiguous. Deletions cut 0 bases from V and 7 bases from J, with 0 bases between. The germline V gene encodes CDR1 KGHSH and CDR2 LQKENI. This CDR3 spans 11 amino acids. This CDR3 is CASSPPGELFF. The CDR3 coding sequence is TGTGCCAGCTCACCACCCGGGGAGCTGTTTTTT.